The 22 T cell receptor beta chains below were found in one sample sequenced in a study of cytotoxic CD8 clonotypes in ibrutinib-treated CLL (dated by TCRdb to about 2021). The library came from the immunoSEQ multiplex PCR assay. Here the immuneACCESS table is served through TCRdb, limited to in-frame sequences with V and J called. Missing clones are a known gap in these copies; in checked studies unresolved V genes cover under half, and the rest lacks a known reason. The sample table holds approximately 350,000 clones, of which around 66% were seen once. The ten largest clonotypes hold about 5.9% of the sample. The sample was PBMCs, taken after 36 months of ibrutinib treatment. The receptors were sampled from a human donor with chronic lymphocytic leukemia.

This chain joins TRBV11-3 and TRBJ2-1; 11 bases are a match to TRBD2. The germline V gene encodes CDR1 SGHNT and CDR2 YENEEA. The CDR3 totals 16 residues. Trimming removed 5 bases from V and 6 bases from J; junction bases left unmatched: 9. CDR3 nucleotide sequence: TGTGCCAGCAGCCCGCGAACGCTAGCGGGAGGCAATGAGCAGTTCTTC. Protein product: CASSPRTLAGGNEQFF. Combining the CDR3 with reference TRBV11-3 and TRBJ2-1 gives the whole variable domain EAGVVQSPRYKIIEKKQPVAFWCNPISGHNTLYWYLQNLGQGPELLIRYENEEAVDDSQLPKDRFSAERLKGVDSTLKIQPAELGDSAVYLCASSPRTLAGGNEQFFGPGTRLTVL.

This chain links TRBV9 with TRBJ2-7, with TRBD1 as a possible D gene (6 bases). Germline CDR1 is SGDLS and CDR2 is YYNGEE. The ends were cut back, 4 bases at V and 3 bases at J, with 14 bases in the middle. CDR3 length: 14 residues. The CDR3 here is CASSPRTVGYEQYF. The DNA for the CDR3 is TGTGCCAGCAGCCCTCGGACAGTAGGCTACGAGCAGTACTTC.

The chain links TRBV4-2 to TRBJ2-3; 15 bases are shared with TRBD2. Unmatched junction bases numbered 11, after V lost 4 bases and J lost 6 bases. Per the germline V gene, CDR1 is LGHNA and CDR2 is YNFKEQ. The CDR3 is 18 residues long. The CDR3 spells CASSREGTSGGSGDTQYF. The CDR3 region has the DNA TGTGCCAGCAGCCGAGAAGGGACTAGCGGGGGGTCGGGGGATACGCAGTATTTT.

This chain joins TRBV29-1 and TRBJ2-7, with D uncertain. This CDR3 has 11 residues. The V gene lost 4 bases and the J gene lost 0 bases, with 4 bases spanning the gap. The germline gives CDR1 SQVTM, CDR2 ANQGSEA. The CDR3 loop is CSVVDSYEQYF. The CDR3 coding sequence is TGCAGCGTTGTAGACTCCTACGAGCAGTACTTC.

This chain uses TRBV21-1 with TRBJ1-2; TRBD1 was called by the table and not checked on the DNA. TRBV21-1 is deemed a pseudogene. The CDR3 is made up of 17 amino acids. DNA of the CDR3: TGTGCCAGCAGCAACGGGATACCGGGACAACCTAACTATGGCTACACCTTC. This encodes CASSNGIPGQPNYGYTF.

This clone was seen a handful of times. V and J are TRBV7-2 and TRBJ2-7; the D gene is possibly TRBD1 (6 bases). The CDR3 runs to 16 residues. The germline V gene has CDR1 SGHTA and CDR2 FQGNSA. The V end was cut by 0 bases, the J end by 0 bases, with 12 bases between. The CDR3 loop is CASSLASRQASYEQYF. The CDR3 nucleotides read TGTGCCAGCAGCTTAGCCTCCCGACAGGCCTCCTACGAGCAGTACTTC. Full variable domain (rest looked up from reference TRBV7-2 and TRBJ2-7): GAGVSQSPSNKVTEKGKDVELRCDPISGHTALYWYRQSLGQGLEFLIYFQGNSAPDKSGLPSDRFSAERTGGSVSTLTIQRTQQEDSAVYLCASSLASRQASYEQYFGPGTRLTVT.

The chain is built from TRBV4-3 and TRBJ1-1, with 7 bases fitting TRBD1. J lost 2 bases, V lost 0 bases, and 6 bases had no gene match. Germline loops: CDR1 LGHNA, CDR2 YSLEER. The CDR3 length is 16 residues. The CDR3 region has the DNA TGCGCCAGCAGCCAAGATTGGACAGGACAAAACACTGAAGCTTTCTTT. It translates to CASSQDWTGQNTEAFF.

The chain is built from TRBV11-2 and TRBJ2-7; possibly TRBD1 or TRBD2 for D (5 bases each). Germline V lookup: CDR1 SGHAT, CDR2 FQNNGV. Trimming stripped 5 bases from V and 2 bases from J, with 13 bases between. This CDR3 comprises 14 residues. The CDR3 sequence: CASSIFQGPYEQYF. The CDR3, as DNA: TGTGCCAGCAGCATATTTCAGGGACCCTACGAGCAGTACTTC. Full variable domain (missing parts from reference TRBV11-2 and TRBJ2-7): EAGVAQSPRYKIIEKRQSVAFWCNPISGHATLYWYQQILGQGPKLLIQFQNNGVVDDSQLPKDRFSAERLKGVDSTLKIQPAKLEDSAVYLCASSIFQGPYEQYFGPGTRLTVT.

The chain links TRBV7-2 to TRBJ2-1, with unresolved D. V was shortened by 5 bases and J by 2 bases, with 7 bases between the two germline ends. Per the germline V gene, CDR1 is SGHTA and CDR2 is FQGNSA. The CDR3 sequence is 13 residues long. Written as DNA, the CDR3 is TGTGCCAGCAGCCAGACCACCTACAATGAGCAGTTCTTC. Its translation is CASSQTTYNEQFF. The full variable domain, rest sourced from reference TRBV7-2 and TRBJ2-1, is GAGVSQSPSNKVTEKGKDVELRCDPISGHTALYWYRQSLGQGLEFLIYFQGNSAPDKSGLPSDRFSAERTGGSVSTLTIQRTQQEDSAVYLCASSQTTYNEQFFGPGTRLTVL.

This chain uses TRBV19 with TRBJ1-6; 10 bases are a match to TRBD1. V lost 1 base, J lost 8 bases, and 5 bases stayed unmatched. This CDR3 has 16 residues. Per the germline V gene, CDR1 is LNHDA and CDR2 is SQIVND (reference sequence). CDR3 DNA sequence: TGTGCCAGTAGTATAGGCACGACAGGGGGCGATTCACCCCTCCACTTT. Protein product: CASSIGTTGGDSPLHF.

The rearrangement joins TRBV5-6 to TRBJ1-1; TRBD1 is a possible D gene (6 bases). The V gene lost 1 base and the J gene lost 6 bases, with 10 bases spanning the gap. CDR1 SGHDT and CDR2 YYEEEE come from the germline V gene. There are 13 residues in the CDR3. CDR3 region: CASSLWTVPEAFF. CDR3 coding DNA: TGTGCCAGCAGCTTGTGGACAGTCCCTGAAGCTTTCTTT. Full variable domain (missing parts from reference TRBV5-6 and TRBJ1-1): DAGVTQSPTHLIKTRGQQVTLRCSPKSGHDTVSWYQQALGQGPQFIFQYYEEEERQRGNFPDRFSGHQFPNYSSELNVNALLLGDSALYLCASSLWTVPEAFFGQGTRLTVV.

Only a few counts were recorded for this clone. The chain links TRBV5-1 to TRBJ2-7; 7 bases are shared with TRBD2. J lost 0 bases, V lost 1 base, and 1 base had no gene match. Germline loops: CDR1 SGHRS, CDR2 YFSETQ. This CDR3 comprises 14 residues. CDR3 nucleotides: TGCGCCAGCAGCTTGAAGCGGGACTCCTACGAGCAGTACTTC. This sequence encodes CASSLKRDSYEQYF. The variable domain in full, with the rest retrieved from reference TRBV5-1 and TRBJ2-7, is KAGVTQTPRYLIKTRGQQVTLSCSPISGHRSVSWYQQTPGQGLQFLFEYFSETQRNKGNFPGRFSGRQFSNSRSEMNVSTLELGDSALYLCASSLKRDSYEQYFGPGTRLTVT.

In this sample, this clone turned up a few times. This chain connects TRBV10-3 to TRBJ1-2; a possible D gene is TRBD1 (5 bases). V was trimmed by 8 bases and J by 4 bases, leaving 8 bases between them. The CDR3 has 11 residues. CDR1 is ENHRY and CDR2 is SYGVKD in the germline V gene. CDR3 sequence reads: CAIRGLYGYTF. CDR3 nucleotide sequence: TGTGCCATCCGGGGCCTCTATGGCTACACCTTC.

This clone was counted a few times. This chain's CDR3 is CASSFTGARAQPQHF. For the CDR3, the DNA is TGTGCCAGCAGTTTCACGGGGGCGCGTGCCCAGCCCCAGCATTTT. The chain has TRBV28 and TRBJ1-5, with D tentatively TRBD1 (6 bases). Trimming left V 3 bases short and J 7 bases short, with 16 bases between. Per the germline V gene, CDR1 is MDHEN and CDR2 is SYDVKM. The CDR3 runs to 15 residues.

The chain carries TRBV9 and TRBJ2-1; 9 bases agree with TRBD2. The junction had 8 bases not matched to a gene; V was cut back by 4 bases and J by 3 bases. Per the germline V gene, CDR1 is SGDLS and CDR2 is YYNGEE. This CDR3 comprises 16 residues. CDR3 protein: CASSFSGSGFYNEQFF. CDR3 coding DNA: TGTGCCAGCAGCTTTAGCGGGAGTGGGTTCTACAATGAGCAGTTCTTC.

This chain's CDR3 is CASSGGRSETQYF. The CDR3 bases are TGCGCCAGCAGTGGGGGAAGGTCGGAGACCCAGTACTTC. The chain employs TRBV10-1 and TRBJ2-5, with D unclear. Trimming cost V 4 bases and J 5 bases, with 11 bases left between them. CDR3 length: 13 residues. Germline V gene sequence: CDR1 WNHNN, CDR2 SYGVQD (reference sequence).

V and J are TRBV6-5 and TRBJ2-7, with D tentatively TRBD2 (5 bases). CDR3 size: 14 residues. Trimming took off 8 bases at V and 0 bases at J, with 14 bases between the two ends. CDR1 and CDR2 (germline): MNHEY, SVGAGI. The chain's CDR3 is CASGRRTSSYEQYF. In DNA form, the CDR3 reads TGTGCCAGCGGGCGGCGTACTAGCTCCTACGAGCAGTACTTC.

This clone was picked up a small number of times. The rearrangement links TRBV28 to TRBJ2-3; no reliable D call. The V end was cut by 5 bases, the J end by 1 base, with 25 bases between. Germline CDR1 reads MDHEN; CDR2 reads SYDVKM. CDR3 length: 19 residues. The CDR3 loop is CASSTWTSMGIRGTDTQYF. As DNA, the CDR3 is TGTGCCAGCAGTACCTGGACGTCCATGGGGATCCGGGGCACAGATACGCAGTATTTT.

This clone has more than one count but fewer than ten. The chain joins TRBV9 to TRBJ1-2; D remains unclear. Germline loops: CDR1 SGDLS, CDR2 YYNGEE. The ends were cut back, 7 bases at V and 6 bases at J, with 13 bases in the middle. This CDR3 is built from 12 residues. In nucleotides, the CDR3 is TGTGCCAGCCGGACCTTGAAAGATGGCTACACCTTC. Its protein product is CASRTLKDGYTF. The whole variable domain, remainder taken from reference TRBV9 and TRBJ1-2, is DSGVTQTPKHLITATGQRVTLRCSPRSGDLSVYWYQQSLDQGLQFLIQYYNGEERAKGNILERFSAQQFPDLHSELNLSSLELGDSALYFCASRTLKDGYTFGSGTRLTVV.

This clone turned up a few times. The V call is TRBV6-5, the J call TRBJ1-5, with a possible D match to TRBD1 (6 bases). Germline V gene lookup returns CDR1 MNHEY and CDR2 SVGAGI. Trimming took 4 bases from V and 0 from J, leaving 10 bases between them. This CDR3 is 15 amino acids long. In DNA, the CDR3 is TGTGCCAGCAGTTTACAGGGCTATAGCAATCAGCCCCAGCATTTT. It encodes CASSLQGYSNQPQHF.

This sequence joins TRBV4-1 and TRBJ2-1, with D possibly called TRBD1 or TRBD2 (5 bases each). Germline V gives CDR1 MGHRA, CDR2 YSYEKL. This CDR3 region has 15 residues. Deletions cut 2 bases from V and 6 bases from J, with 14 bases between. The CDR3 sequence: CASSQPGSGGNEQFF. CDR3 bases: TGCGCCAGCAGCCAACCAGGGTCAGGAGGCAATGAGCAGTTCTTC.

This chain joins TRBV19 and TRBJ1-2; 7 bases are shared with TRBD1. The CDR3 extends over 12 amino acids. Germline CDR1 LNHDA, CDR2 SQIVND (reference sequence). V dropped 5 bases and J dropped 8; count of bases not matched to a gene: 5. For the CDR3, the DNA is TGTGCCAGTAGTCATACAGGGGAAGGCTACACCTTC. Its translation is CASSHTGEGYTF.